The 2 T cell receptor beta chains below were found in one sample sequenced in a study of blood T cell repertoires in COVID-19. The data were produced by immunoSEQ multiplex PCR, yet TCRdb's version contains in-frame clones alone and is incomplete. The table records roughly 140,000 clones, around four fifths of them present only once. Input material: PBMCs or T cells enriched from blood (not recorded which). Every receptor here comes from a man aged 50-60 years who had recovered from COVID-19.

This rearrangement joins TRBV10-3 to TRBJ2-1; weak D call: TRBD2 (6 bases). The CDR3 spans 17 residues. Germline CDR1 reads ENHRY; CDR2 reads SYGVKD. Trimming pared 2 bases from V and 1 base from J, leaving 15 bases between. The chain's CDR3 is CAISETTSGLSYNEQFF. In nucleotides, the CDR3 is TGTGCCATCAGTGAGACCACGAGCGGGCTTTCCTACAATGAGCAGTTCTTC.

The rearrangement uses TRBV7-2 and TRBJ1-2; D perhaps matches TRBD1 (6 bases). The V and J ends lost 6 bases and 8 bases respectively, with 22 bases between them. The CDR3 length is 15 residues. The germline CDR1 and CDR2 sequences are SGHTA and FQGNSA. CDR3 protein: CASRVDQGSLGGYTF. The CDR3, as DNA: TGTGCCAGCAGAGTAGATCAGGGGAGTCTTGGGGGCTACACCTTC.